This entry lists 20 T cell receptor beta chains sequenced from one sample in a study of T-cell reconstitution after alpha-beta-depleted transplantation in children. The TCRbeta library was prepared with unique molecular identifiers. Using its own MiXCR run on the PCR reads, TCRdb lists one record per CDR3 protein. The sample consists of hundreds of thousands of distinct CDR3 sequences, over 15% of them appearing once. This material consisted of PBMCs from the stem cell graft donor, taken from the stem cell graft. Source of these receptors: a human donor who donated a stem cell graft to a child with acute myeloid leukemia.

This clonotype showed up many times. The chain recombines TRBV20-1 with TRBJ2-2, with D perhaps TRBD1 (5 bases). The CDR3 totals 12 residues. Trimming left V 5 bases short and J 6 bases short, with 10 bases between. Germline values: CDR1 DFQATT, CDR2 SNEGSKA (reference sequence). This CDR3 is CSAPGWAGELFF. The CDR3 bases are TGCAGTGCTCCAGGGTGGGCCGGGGAGCTGTTTTTT.

The J gene is TRBJ2-1, the V gene TRBV12-3 or TRBV12-4, with D maybe TRBD2 (5 bases). The CDR3 totals 13 residues. The V and J ends lost 5 bases and 8 bases respectively, with 13 bases between them. The CDR3 DNA reads as TGTGCCAGCAGTCTCTCTTTACTAGATGAGCAGTTCTTC. Protein sequence: CASSLSLLDEQFF.

The V call is TRBV7-2, the J call TRBJ2-3; 7 nucleotides align to TRBD1. This CDR3 region has 17 residues. V gave up 4 bases and J gave up 0 bases; unmatched junction bases: 10. Per germline, CDR1 SGHTA and CDR2 FQGNSA. The DNA for the CDR3 is TGTGCCAGCAGCTCGCGACCCGGGACAGTAAGCACAGATACGCAGTATTTT. Translating it yields CASSSRPGTVSTDTQYF.

This clonotype occurred many times. This sequence joins TRBV24-1 and TRBJ2-5; no firm D call. Germline CDR1 reads KGHDR; CDR2 reads SFDVKD. The length of the CDR3 is 12 residues. The germline V and J ends were trimmed by 4 bases and 3 bases, with 5 bases remaining between them. The CDR3, as DNA: TGTGCCACCAGTGAAAGTGAAGAGACCCAGTACTTC. It codes for CATSESEETQYF.

In this sample, this clonotype turned up many times. This chain joins TRBV10-2 and TRBJ2-7, with 8 bases matching TRBD2. CDR3 length: 13 amino acids. CDR1 is WSHSY and CDR2 is SAAADI in the germline V gene. Losses at the gene ends were 4 bases for V and 4 bases for J; bases not matched to a gene: 3. The CDR3 DNA follows: TGCGCCAGCAGTGGTAAGCGGGGGTACGAGCAGTACGTC. Translation gives CASSGKRGYEQYV.

The chain couples TRBV20-1 to TRBJ2-1; D unclear. Germline values: CDR1 DFQATT, CDR2 SNEGSKA (reference sequence). V gave up 0 bases and J gave up 0 bases, with 9 bases separating them. CDR3 length: 15 amino acids. In DNA, the CDR3 is TGCAGTGCTAGAGATCGGTGGGGCTCCTACAATGAGCAGTTCTTC. Amino acids: CSARDRWGSYNEQFF.

The rearrangement links TRBV28 to TRBJ2-7; the D is unclear. CDR1 MDHEN and CDR2 SYDVKM come from the germline V gene. V was shortened by 2 bases and J by 1 base, with 12 bases between the two germline ends. This CDR3 is 15 amino acids long. CDR3 nucleotides: TGTGCCAGCAGTTTACGCAGGTCCACGTCCTACGAGCAGTACGTC. This sequence encodes CASSLRRSTSYEQYV.

V gene TRBV19 combines with J gene TRBJ1-2; D unclear. Germline V CDR1 and CDR2: LNHDA, SQIVND (reference sequence). The CDR3 sequence is 15 residues long. Trimming took 1 base from V and 4 from J, leaving 13 bases between them. The CDR3 DNA sequence: TGTGCCAGTAGTATAGTCGGCCTGGGATCCTATGGCTACACCTTC. This translates into CASSIVGLGSYGYTF.

This clonotype was counted at least ten times. The gene calls are TRBV5-1 and TRBJ2-7; possibly TRBD1 or TRBD2 for D (5 bases each). V was trimmed by 0 bases and J by 2 bases, leaving 27 bases between them. Germline V gene sequence: CDR1 SGHRS, CDR2 YFSETQ. This CDR3 spans 20 amino acids. In DNA form, the CDR3 reads TGCGCCAGCAGCTTGGGGTCCTGGGACCCACTACCCCACGGACCCTACGAGCAGTACGTC. Its protein product is CASSLGSWDPLPHGPYEQYV.

The chain links TRBV30 to TRBJ2-1, with TRBD1 as a possible D gene (6 bases). Trimming took off 3 bases at V and 9 bases at J, with 15 bases between the two ends. CDR3 length equals 13 residues. CDR1 is GTSNPN, CDR2 SVGIG, per germline (reference sequence). For the CDR3, the DNA is TGTGCCTGGAGCGAGAGAGGCAGGGGTGAGCAGTTCTTC. Amino acids: CAWSERGRGEQFF. The full variable domain, its missing parts supplied by reference TRBV30 and TRBJ2-1, is SQTIHQWPATLVQPVGSPLSLECTVEGTSNPNLYWYRQAAGRGLQLLFYSVGIGQISSEVPQNLSASRPQDRQFILSSKKLLLSDSGFYLCAWSERGRGEQFFGPGTRLTVL.

Many counts were recorded for this clonotype. The chain links TRBV6-1 to TRBJ2-7; tentatively, D is TRBD1 (6 bases). V lost 2 bases, J lost 2 bases, and 10 bases lay in between. This CDR3 is built from 14 residues. Germline CDR1 and CDR2: MNHNS and SASEGT. In nucleotides, the CDR3 is TGTGCCAGCAGTGAAACAGGGATCGCCTACGAGCAGTACTTC. Translation gives CASSETGIAYEQYF.

This clonotype turned up a few times. CDR3 in amino acids: CASSLGGEVFEFF. CDR3 DNA sequence: TGTGCCAGCAGCTTGGGGGGGGAGGTATTCGAGTTCTTC. This chain uses TRBV7-2 with TRBJ2-1; 7 positions match TRBD2. V was clipped by 3 bases and J by 14 bases; unmatched bases: 10. The CDR3 length is 13 residues. The germline V gene encodes CDR1 SGHTA and CDR2 FQGNSA.

This clonotype was seen ten or more times. The junction shows a germline mismatch at one end, possibly a read error. The chain is built from TRBV5-1 and TRBJ2-3; D is perhaps TRBD1 (6 bases). The CDR3 sequence is 15 residues long. Germline CDR1 and CDR2: SGHRS and YFSETQ. The CDR3 spells CASSLSRGGTDTQYF. The CDR3 DNA is TGTGCCAGCAGCTTGTCCAGGGGAGGCACAGATACGCAGTATTTT.

This clonotype was seen at least ten times. This rearrangement joins TRBV4-3 to TRBJ1-2, with TRBD1 identical over 8 bases. Trimming removed 0 bases from V and 4 bases from J; junction bases left unmatched: 7. The CDR3 covers 16 residues. CDR1 is LGHNA and CDR2 is YSLEER in the germline V gene. For the CDR3, the DNA is TGCGCCAGCAGCCAAGATAGGGGCAGGGGGCTCTATGGCTACACCTTC. This translates into CASSQDRGRGLYGYTF.

The chain uses TRBV5-1 and TRBJ1-2; a weak D match, TRBD1 (5 bases). The CDR3 has 14 residues. The V gene's germline CDR1 is SGHRS and CDR2 YFSETQ. V was clipped by 9 bases and J by 8 bases, with 23 bases between them. CDR3 residues: CAITWGGNKRGYTF. CDR3 bases: TGCGCCATCACCTGGGGGGGGAACAAACGGGGCTACACCTTC.

V is TRBV4-1 and J is TRBJ1-6; D is undetermined. V lost 2 bases to trimming and J lost 10 bases, with 15 bases between them. The CDR3 contains 15 residues. Germline CDR1 reads MGHRA; CDR2 reads YSYEKL. DNA of the CDR3: TGCGCCAGCAGCCAATCGGTAGGAGGGCCCTCACCCCTCCACTTT. This translates into CASSQSVGGPSPLHF.

This rearrangement joins TRBV6-1 to TRBJ2-1; weak D call: TRBD1 (6 bases). The V gene lost 0 bases and the J gene lost 1 base, with 10 bases spanning the gap. This CDR3 region has 16 residues. Germline V gives CDR1 MNHNS, CDR2 SASEGT. The chain's CDR3 is CASSEARGRSYNEQFF. The CDR3 region has the DNA TGTGCCAGCAGTGAAGCCAGGGGCAGATCCTACAATGAGCAGTTCTTC.

This clonotype was seen at least ten times. The gene calls are TRBV4-2 and TRBJ1-1; D not certain. The CDR3 spans 15 residues. The germline V and J ends were trimmed by 1 base and 1 base, with 10 bases remaining between them. The germline V gene has CDR1 LGHNA and CDR2 YNFKEQ. The CDR3 DNA reads TGTGCCAGCAGCCAAGGTGGATTTGCGAACACTGAAGCTTTCTTT. Its translation: CASSQGGFANTEAFF.

V and J are TRBV6-6 and TRBJ2-3; maybe TRBD2 (5 bases). From germline, CDR1 is MNHNY and CDR2 SVGAGI (reference sequence). V lost 9 bases to trimming and J lost 4 bases, with 8 bases between them. The CDR3 has 11 amino acids. CDR3 in DNA: TGTGCCAGTGCCGGGGCAGATACGCAGTATTTT. Its protein product is CASAGADTQYF.

The genes are TRBV5-1 and TRBJ2-1; no clear D. V lost 2 bases to trimming and J lost 4 bases, with 13 bases between them. This CDR3 comprises 15 residues. Per germline, CDR1 SGHRS and CDR2 YFSETQ. The CDR3 DNA sequence: TGCGCCAGCAGCTTAAATAACTACCCTTACAATGAGCAGTTCTTC. Its translation is CASSLNNYPYNEQFF.